This T cell receptor (beta chain) was profiled in a study of CD8+ T cells in alopecia areata. This CDR3 is built from 13 residues. V lost 7 bases to trimming and J lost 5 bases; unmatched junction nucleotides: 6. Germline loops: CDR1 SQVTM, CDR2 ANQGSEA. Isolated RNA was reverse transcribed into cDNA used as the sequencing template. Here immunoSEQ multiplex PCR was the method, and the copy in TCRdb shows in-frame clones only, minus some. Among 120,000 to 150,000 clones listed, around 47% were seen once. Sequenced material: CD4+ T cells sorted from blood. The J gene is TRBJ1-1, the V gene TRBV29-1, with 11 bases identical to TRBD1. The sequence came from a human donor with alopecia areata. The CDR3 here is CSGGGTGGTEAFF. DNA for the CDR3: TGCAGCGGGGGAGGGACAGGGGGTACTGAAGCTTTCTTT.